This T cell receptor (beta chain) was found in a study of CD8 T cell repertoires and HIV-1 epitope variants. Study-level information: Twenty-five autologous and known Gag and Nef epitope variant peptides each stimulated T cells separately. Controls were a CMV, EBV and flu pool, Ebola AY9, and no peptide. Epitopes were three Gag families plus Nef HW9 and YT9.

This clone came up once. Its antigen remains unknown. CDR1 and CDR2 (germline): MNHNS, SASEGT. The CDR3 length is 13 residues. Trimming took off 5 bases at V and 5 bases at J, with 12 bases between the two ends. The protocol was immunoSEQ multiplex PCR, while the TCRdb copy is restricted to in-frame clones and leaves out a portion. The repertoire holds 80,000 to 95,000 clones, with 74% as singletons. Findings and limits, study-wide: The assay identified only TCR beta chains of antigen-proliferating T cells.

The chain combines TRBV6-1 with TRBJ1-2, with D possibly being TRBD1 (5 bases). This TCR was sampled from a male donor with HIV. The sequenced material came from uncultured baseline CD8+ T cells from peripheral blood mononuclear cells (PBMCs). In DNA, the CDR3 is TGTGCCAGCAGTTCTGCCAGGGCGTATGGCTACACCTTC. It encodes CASSSARAYGYTF.